The clone carrying this T cell receptor beta chain showed up just a few times. The record originates from a study of tumor-infiltrating lymphocytes in primary liver carcinoma. Co-extraction of both nucleic acids (RNA and DNA) used about 20-34 mg of unsorted bulk tissue. The investigators made TCR beta cDNA from approximately 0.5 ug total RNA, using a constant-region primer. Slightly modified ARM-PCR with three nested multiplex PCR rounds yielded TCR beta libraries. The first two PCR rounds used TRBV1-TRBV30 primers with a Cbeta primer, approximately 9 cycles each. TCRdb fed the multiplex PCR reads into MiXCR, producing one record per CDR3 protein. The sample records 95,000 to 150,000 distinct CDR3 sequences, roughly 69% being singletons. This CDR3 has 16 residues. After removal of 0 bases from V and 1 base from J, the junction contained 2 bases not matched to a gene. CDR1 is SGHRS and CDR2 is YFSETQ in the germline V gene.

The receptor was derived from a woman aged 55-70 years with primary liver carcinoma and hepatitis B virus infection. Sequencing was done on a sample of liver tumor tissue from sampling region 1. The subset was: tumor region T1, superior pole. The chain combines TRBV5-1 with TRBJ2-3; 10 bases line up with TRBD1. This chain's CDR3 is CASSLAGTGGTDTQYF. The CDR3 nucleotides read TGCGCCAGCAGCTTGGCCGGGACAGGGGGCACAGATACGCAGTATTTT.